A selection of T cell receptor beta chains follows, all from one sample in a study of T-cell reconstitution after alpha-beta-depleted transplantation in children. One entry per CDR3 protein, called by TCRdb with MiXCR from the PCR reads. This table holds over 550,000 distinct CDR3 sequences, about 10% found once. Specimen: PBMCs from the stem cell graft donor, collected from the stem cell graft. The receptor source for this set is a human donor who donated a stem cell graft to a child with acute myeloid leukemia. The CDR3 runs from the conserved cysteine through the conserved F or W. Fields, in order: clone size, V gene, J gene, D gene, CDR3 protein, CDR3 DNA. The D gene is left open where the match is weak. Size tells how often a clone was seen (once, few, many) or the class of an expanded clone, and some rows leave it out.

many,TRBV27,TRBJ2-3,.,CASEGASTDTQYF,TGTGCCAGCGAAGGCGCGAGCACAGATACGCAGTATTTT
.,TRBV6-5,TRBJ2-2,TRBD2,CASSYPKLAGGTGELFF,TGTGCCAGCAGTTACCCCAAACTAGCGGGAGGGACCGGGGAGCTGTTTTTT
many,TRBV29-1,TRBJ2-7,.,CSVEDRRSSYEQYF,TGCAGCGTTGAAGATAGACGGAGCTCCTACGAGCAGTACTTC
many,TRBV20-1,TRBJ2-7,.,CSARAVSSHSYEQYF,TGCAGTGCTAGAGCTGTTAGCAGTCACTCCTACGAGCAGTACTTC
many,TRBV6-2/TRBV6-3,TRBJ2-1,TRBD2,CASSYSTSGSLSYNEQFF,TGTGCCAGCAGTTACTCCACTAGCGGGAGTCTATCCTACAATGAGCAGTTCTTC
.,TRBV12-3/TRBV12-4,TRBJ1-5,.,CASSYGRSGQPQHF,TGTGCCAGCAGCTATGGACGGAGCGGTCAGCCCCAGCATTTT
few,TRBV28,TRBJ1-5,TRBD1,CASSRGGTGAQPQHF,TGTGCCAGCAGTCGAGGGGGGACAGGGGCTCAGCCCCAGCATTTT
.,TRBV28,TRBJ1-1,.,CAGRGNTEAFF,TGTGCCGGGCGGGGGAACACTGAAGCTTTCTTT
few,TRBV2,TRBJ2-1,.,CASSDATVTPYNEQFF,TGTGCCAGCAGTGATGCGACAGTTACTCCCTACAATGAGCAGTTCTTC
.,TRBV5-1,TRBJ2-5,TRBD2,CASSLGDYFGETQYF,TGCGCCAGCAGCTTGGGGGACTATTTTGGGGAGACCCAGTACTTC
.,TRBV6-1,TRBJ2-7,TRBD2,CASTGLAVGLYEQYF,TGTGCCAGCACTGGACTAGCGGTCGGTCTGTACGAGCAGTACTTC
.,TRBV11-2,TRBJ1-3,TRBD1,CASSPRTGTGNTIYF,TGTGCCAGCAGCCCGAGGACAGGGACTGGAAACACCATATATTTT
many,TRBV6-5,TRBJ2-5,TRBD1,CASSYGQGGETQYF,TGTGCCAGCAGTTACGGACAGGGGGGAGAGACCCAGTACTTC
many,TRBV15,TRBJ1-5,.,CATSRGGGTPQHF,TGTGCCACCAGCAGAGGCGGAGGGACGCCCCAGCATTTT
many,TRBV7-2,TRBJ2-7,TRBD2,CASSLAQAGLAGGGEQYF,TGTGCCAGCAGCTTAGCCCAGGCGGGACTAGCGGGAGGGGGCGAGCAGTACTTC
.,TRBV10-3,TRBJ2-1,.,CAISAGQGIEQFF,TGTGCCATCAGCGCGGGACAAGGGATTGAGCAGTTCTTC
.,TRBV28,TRBJ2-7,.,CASSPPGRLEQYF,TGTGCCAGCAGCCCACCGGGACGGTTAGAGCAGTACTTC
few,TRBV3-1,TRBJ2-3,TRBD2,CASSPPSSGRPTSTQYF,TGTGCCAGCAGCCCCCCCTCTAGCGGGAGACCCACAAGTACGCAGTATTTT
many,TRBV20-1,TRBJ2-5,.,CSALAPQETQYF,TGCAGTGCCCTTGCCCCACAAGAGACCCAGTACTTC
few,TRBV6-1,TRBJ2-3,TRBD1,CASTSDRVGTDTQYF,TGTGCCAGCACCTCAGACAGGGTAGGGACAGATACGCAGTATTTT
many,TRBV20-1,TRBJ2-3,.,CSARWWASTDTQYF,TGCAGTGCTAGATGGTGGGCTAGCACAGATACGCAGTATTTT
many,TRBV20-1,TRBJ2-2,.,CSARNSGNTGELFF,TGCAGTGCTAGAAACTCGGGGAACACCGGGGAGCTGTTTTTT
many,TRBV9,TRBJ2-2,.,CASSVGVTGELFF,TGTGCCAGCAGCGTAGGGGTCACCGGGGAGCTGTTTTTT
few,TRBV7-2,TRBJ2-5,.,CASSRQVGSETQYF,TGTGCCAGCAGCCGTCAAGTTGGCAGCGAGACCCAGTACTTC
few,TRBV7-3,TRBJ2-1,.,CASSLMRGGLQANEQFF,TGTGCCAGCAGCTTAATGAGGGGGGGACTTCAGGCCAATGAGCAGTTCTTC
.,TRBV7-9,TRBJ2-5,TRBD2,CASSRTSRTQYF,TGTGCCAGCAGCCGGACTAGCCGGACCCAGTACTTC
.,TRBV7-9,TRBJ1-1,.,CASSLELPNTEAFF,TGTGCCAGCAGCTTAGAACTGCCGAACACTGAAGCTTTCTTT
few,TRBV7-2,TRBJ2-2,.,CASSLQGIGDTGELFF,TGTGCCAGCAGCCTACAGGGCATTGGGGACACCGGGGAGCTGTTTTTT
many,TRBV7-3,TRBJ1-1,.,CASSLGTNTEAFF,TGTGCCAGCAGCTTAGGGACGAACACTGAAGCTTTCTTT
few,TRBV20-1,TRBJ2-2,.,CSAYQKWGLFFF,TGCAGTGCTTATCAGAAGTGGGGCCTGTTTTTTTTT
.,TRBV6-5,TRBJ1-4,.,CASRGGVNEKLFF,TGTGCCAGCAGGGGAGGAGTAAATGAAAAACTGTTTTTT
.,TRBV7-2,TRBJ2-4,.,CASSLVPNIQYF,TGTGCCAGCAGCTTAGTACCAAACATTCAGTACTTC
few,TRBV9,TRBJ2-1,TRBD2,CASSAHTSVDEQFF,TGTGCCAGCAGCGCCCACACTAGCGTTGATGAGCAGTTCTTC
.,TRBV30,TRBJ2-5,.,CAWSGAVTGKETQYF,TGTGCCTGGAGTGGGGCCGTAACAGGGAAAGAGACCCAGTACTTC
.,TRBV11-2,TRBJ2-7,.,CASSRGGSGSSYEQYF,TGTGCCAGCAGCCGAGGAGGTTCGGGGAGCTCCTACGAGCAGTACTTC
.,TRBV7-8,TRBJ2-2,TRBD1,CASRLSQGQAGELFF,TGTGCCAGCAGACTATCACAGGGGCAGGCCGGGGAGCTGTTTTTT
.,TRBV6-2/TRBV6-3,TRBJ2-7,.,CASSTPGNYMGEQYF,TGTGCCAGCAGTACCCCCGGGAACTACATGGGCGAGCAGTACTTC
.,TRBV24-1,TRBJ2-3,.,CATSALAGQGKGTDTQYF,TGTGCCACCAGTGCCCTAGCGGGACAGGGGAAAGGCACAGATACGCAGTATTTT
many,TRBV24-1,TRBJ2-1,.,CATSKDRPLDNEQFF,TGTGCCACCAGCAAGGACAGACCTCTGGACAATGAGCAGTTCTTC
few,TRBV6-2/TRBV6-3,TRBJ1-2,TRBD1,CASSYPGTALYGYTF,TGTGCCAGCAGTTACCCCGGGACAGCCCTCTATGGCTACACCTTC
.,TRBV19,TRBJ1-2,TRBD1,CASSTPAGGFNGYTF,TGTGCCAGTAGTACTCCCGCAGGGGGTTTTAATGGCTACACCTTC
.,TRBV29-1,TRBJ2-1,.,CSVERDLGGNEQFF,TGCAGCGTTGAAAGGGATCTCGGGGGCAATGAGCAGTTCTTC
.,TRBV29-1,TRBJ2-5,.,CSGAGQLETQYF,TGCAGCGGGGCGGGACAGCTCGAGACCCAGTACTTC
.,TRBV4-2,TRBJ1-2,.,CASSQEDAGYGYTF,TGTGCCAGCAGCCAAGAGGACGCAGGATATGGCTACACCTTC
few,TRBV12-3/TRBV12-4,TRBJ1-6,TRBD1,CASSSGTGDLPLHF,TGTGCCAGCAGTTCCGGGACAGGCGACCTACCCCTCCACTTT
few,TRBV2,TRBJ2-5,TRBD2,CASRAGTSGRMTQYF,TGTGCCAGCAGAGCCGGGACTAGCGGGAGGATGACCCAGTACTTC
many,TRBV12-3/TRBV12-4,TRBJ2-3,.,CASCSLGFSTDTQYF,TGTGCCAGCTGCTCCCTAGGTTTCAGCACAGATACGCAGTATTTT
.,TRBV20-1,TRBJ2-5,.,CSARRGGETQYF,TGCAGTGCTAGGAGAGGGGGAGAGACCCAGTACTTC
many,TRBV29-1,TRBJ2-3,TRBD1,CSAGQGSDTQYF,TGCAGCGCCGGACAGGGCTCAGATACGCAGTATTTT
.,TRBV6-1,TRBJ2-2,.,CASTPALYGELFF,TGTGCCAGCACCCCCGCGTTGTACGGGGAGCTGTTTTTT
many,TRBV6-5,TRBJ2-5,.,CASSYQTAQETQYF,TGTGCCAGCAGTTATCAGACAGCACAAGAGACCCAGTACTTC
few,TRBV28,TRBJ2-1,TRBD2,CASLPSGRGGNEQFF,TGTGCCAGCCTGCCTAGCGGGAGGGGTGGGAATGAGCAGTTCTTC
many,TRBV5-1,TRBJ1-1,.,CASSFNTEAFF,TGCGCCAGCAGCTTCAACACTGAAGCTTTCTTT
few,TRBV10-2,TRBJ2-1,.,CASSGDWRDNNEQFF,TGCGCCAGCAGTGGGGACTGGCGGGACAACAATGAGCAGTTCTTC
.,TRBV5-1,TRBJ2-3,.,CASSSTRSTDTQYF,TGCGCCAGCAGCTCAACACGAAGCACAGATACGCAGTATTTT
few,TRBV3-1,TRBJ2-7,.,CASSPVLFYEQYF,TGTGCCAGCAGCCCCGTCCTGTTCTACGAGCAGTACTTC
.,TRBV7-6,TRBJ2-7,TRBD2,CASSLGGGRGSYEQYF,TGTGCCAGCAGCCTAGGTGGCGGGAGAGGATCCTACGAGCAGTACTTC
.,TRBV6-1,TRBJ2-3,TRBD1,CASSGGTGFPTDTQYF,TGTGCCAGCAGTGGCGGGACAGGGTTCCCCACAGATACGCAGTATTTT
many,TRBV11-2,TRBJ1-5,.,CASSWFDSNQPQHF,TGTGCCAGCAGTTGGTTCGATAGCAATCAGCCCCAGCATTTT
many,TRBV20-1,TRBJ2-1,TRBD1,CSVRTGGYNEQFF,TGCAGTGTACGGACAGGGGGCTACAATGAGCAGTTCTTC